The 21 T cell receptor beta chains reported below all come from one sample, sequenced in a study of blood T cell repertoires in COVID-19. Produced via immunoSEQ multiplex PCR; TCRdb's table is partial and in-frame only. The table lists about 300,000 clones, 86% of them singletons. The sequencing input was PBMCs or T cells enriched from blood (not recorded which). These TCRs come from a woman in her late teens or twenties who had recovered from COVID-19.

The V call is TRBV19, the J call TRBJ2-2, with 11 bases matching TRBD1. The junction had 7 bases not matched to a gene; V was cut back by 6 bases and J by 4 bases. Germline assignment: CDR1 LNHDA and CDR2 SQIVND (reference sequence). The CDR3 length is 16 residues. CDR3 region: CASSGQGAGGTGELFF. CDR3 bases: TGTGCCAGTAGCGGACAGGGGGCCGGTGGCACCGGGGAGCTGTTTTTT.

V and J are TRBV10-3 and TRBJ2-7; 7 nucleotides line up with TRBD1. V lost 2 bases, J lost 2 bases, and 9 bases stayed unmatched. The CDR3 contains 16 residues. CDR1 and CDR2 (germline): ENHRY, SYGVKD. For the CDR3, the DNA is TGTGCCATCAGTGAGCTGGGACAGTCCCAGCCCTACGAGCAGTACTTC. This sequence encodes CAISELGQSQPYEQYF.

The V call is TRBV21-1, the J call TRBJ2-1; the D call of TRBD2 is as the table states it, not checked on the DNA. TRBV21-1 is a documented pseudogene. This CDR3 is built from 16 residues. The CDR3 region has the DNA TGTGTGGTAGGGGGACTAGCGGGGACCAACTACAATGAGCAGTTCTTC. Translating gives CVVGGLAGTNYNEQFF.

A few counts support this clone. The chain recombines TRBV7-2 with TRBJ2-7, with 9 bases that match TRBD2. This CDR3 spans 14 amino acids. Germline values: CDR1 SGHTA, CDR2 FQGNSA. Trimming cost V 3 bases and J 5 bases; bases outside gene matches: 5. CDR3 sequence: CASSFAGGPDEQYF. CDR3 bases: TGTGCCAGCAGCTTTGCGGGGGGGCCAGACGAGCAGTACTTC. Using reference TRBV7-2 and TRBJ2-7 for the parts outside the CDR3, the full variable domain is GAGVSQSPSNKVTEKGKDVELRCDPISGHTALYWYRQSLGQGLEFLIYFQGNSAPDKSGLPSDRFSAERTGGSVSTLTIQRTQQEDSAVYLCASSFAGGPDEQYFGPGTRLTVT.

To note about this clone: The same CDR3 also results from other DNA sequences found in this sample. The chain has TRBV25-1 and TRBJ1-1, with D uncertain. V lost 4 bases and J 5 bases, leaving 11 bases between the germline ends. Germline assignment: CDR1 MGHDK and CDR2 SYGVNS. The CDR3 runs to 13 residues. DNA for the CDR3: TGTGCCAGCAGTGGGGCGGGAGGAACTGAAGCTTTCTTT. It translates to CASSGAGGTEAFF.

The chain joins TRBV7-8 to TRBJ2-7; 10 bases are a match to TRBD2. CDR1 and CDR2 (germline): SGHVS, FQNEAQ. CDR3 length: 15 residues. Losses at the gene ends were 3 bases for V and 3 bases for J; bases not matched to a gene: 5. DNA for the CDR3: TGTGCCAGCAGCTTCGAACTAGCGGGATTCTACGAGCAGTACTTC. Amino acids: CASSFELAGFYEQYF.

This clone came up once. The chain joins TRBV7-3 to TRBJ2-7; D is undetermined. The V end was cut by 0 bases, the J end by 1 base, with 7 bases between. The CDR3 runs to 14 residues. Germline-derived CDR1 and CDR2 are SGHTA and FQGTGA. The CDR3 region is CASSLTHGSYEQYF. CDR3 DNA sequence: TGTGCCAGCAGCTTAACTCACGGTTCCTACGAGCAGTACTTC.

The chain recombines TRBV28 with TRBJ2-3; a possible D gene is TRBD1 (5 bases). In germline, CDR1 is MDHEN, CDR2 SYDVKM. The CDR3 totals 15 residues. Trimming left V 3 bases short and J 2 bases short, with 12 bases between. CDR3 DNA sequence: TGTGCCAGCAGTTTTGACAGCGAATACACAGATACGCAGTATTTT. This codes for CASSFDSEYTDTQYF.

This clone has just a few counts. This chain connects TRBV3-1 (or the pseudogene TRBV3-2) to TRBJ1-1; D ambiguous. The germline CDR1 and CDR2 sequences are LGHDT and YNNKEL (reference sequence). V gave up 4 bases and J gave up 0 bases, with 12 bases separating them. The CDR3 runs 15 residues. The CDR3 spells CASSRNEGMNTEAFF. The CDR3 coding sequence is TGTGCCAGCAGCCGAAACGAGGGCATGAACACTGAAGCTTTCTTT.

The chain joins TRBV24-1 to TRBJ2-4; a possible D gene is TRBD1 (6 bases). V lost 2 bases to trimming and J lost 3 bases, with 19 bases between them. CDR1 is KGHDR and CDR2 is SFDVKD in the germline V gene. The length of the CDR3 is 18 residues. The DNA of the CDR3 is TGTGCCACCAGTGATTCCTCTGACAGGATGAGTGGCAAAAACATTCAGTACTTC. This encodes CATSDSSDRMSGKNIQYF.

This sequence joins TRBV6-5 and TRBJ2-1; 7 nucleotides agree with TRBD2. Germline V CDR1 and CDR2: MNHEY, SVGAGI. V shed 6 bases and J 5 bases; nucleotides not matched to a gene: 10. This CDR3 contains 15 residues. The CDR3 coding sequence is TGTGCCAGCAGGGTACCGAGCGGGGCGGACAATGAGCAGTTCTTC. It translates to CASRVPSGADNEQFF.

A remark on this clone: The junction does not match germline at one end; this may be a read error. CDR3: CASSSQTGTGETQYF. The CDR3 DNA is TGTGCTAGCAGCTCACAAACCGGGACAGGGGAGACCCAGTACTTC. The V and J genes are TRBV7-7 and TRBJ2-5, with TRBD1 matching 9 bases. The CDR3 runs 15 residues. Germline CDR1 SSHAT, CDR2 FNYEAQ (reference sequence).

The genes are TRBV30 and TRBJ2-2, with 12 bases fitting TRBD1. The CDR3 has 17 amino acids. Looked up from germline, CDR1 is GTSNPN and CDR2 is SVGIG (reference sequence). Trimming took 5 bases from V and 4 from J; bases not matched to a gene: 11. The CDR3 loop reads CAWRGQGASRGTGELFF. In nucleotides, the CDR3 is TGTGCCTGGCGGGGACAGGGGGCCTCCCGGGGCACCGGGGAGCTGTTTTTT.

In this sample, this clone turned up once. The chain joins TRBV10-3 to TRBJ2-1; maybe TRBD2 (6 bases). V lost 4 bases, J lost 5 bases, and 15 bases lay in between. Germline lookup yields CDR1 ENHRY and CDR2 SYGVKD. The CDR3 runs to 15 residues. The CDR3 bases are TGTGCCATCAGTGTAAACCTGTGGGAGGACAATGAGCAGTTCTTC. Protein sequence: CAISVNLWEDNEQFF.

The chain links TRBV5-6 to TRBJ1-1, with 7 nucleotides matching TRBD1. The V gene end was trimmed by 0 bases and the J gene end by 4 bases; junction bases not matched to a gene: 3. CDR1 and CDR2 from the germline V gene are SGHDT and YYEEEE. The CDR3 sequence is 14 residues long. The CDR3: CASSLEGGVTEAFF. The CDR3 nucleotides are TGTGCCAGCAGCTTGGAAGGGGGCGTCACTGAAGCTTTCTTT. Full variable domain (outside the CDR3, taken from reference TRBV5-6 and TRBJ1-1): DAGVTQSPTHLIKTRGQQVTLRCSPKSGHDTVSWYQQALGQGPQFIFQYYEEEERQRGNFPDRFSGHQFPNYSSELNVNALLLGDSALYLCASSLEGGVTEAFFGQGTRLTVV.

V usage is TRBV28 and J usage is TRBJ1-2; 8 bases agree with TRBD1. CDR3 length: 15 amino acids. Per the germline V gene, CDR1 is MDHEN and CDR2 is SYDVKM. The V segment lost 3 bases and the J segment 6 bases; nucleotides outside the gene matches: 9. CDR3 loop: CASSLGLLTGDGYTF. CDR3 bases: TGTGCCAGCAGTTTGGGGTTGTTGACAGGGGATGGCTACACCTTC.

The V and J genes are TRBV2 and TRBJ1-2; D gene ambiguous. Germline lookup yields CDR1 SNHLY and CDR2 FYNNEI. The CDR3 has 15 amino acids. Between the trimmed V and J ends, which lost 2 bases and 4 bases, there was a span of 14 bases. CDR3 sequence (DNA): TGTGCCAGCAGTGAATCTCCAGGCGATGGCTATGGCTACACCTTC. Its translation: CASSESPGDGYGYTF.

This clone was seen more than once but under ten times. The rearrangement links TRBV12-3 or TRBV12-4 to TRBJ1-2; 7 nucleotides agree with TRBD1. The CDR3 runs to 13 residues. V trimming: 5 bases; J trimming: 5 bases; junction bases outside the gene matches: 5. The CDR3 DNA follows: TGTGCCAGCAGTACTGACAGGGTGTATGGCTACACCTTC. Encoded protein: CASSTDRVYGYTF.

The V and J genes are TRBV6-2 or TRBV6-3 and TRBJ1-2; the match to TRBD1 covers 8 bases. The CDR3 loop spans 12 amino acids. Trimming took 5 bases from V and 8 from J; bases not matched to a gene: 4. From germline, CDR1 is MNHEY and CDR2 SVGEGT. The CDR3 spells CASSMTGDGYTF. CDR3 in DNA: TGTGCCAGCAGTATGACAGGGGACGGCTACACCTTC.

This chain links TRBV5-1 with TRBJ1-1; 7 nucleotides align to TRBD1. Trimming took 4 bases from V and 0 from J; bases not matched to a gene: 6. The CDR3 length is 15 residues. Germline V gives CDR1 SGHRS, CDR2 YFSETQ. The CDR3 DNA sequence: TGCGCCAGCAGCCTCTTGGGACAGCTGAACACTGAAGCTTTCTTT. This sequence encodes CASSLLGQLNTEAFF. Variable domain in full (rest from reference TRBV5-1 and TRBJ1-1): KAGVTQTPRYLIKTRGQQVTLSCSPISGHRSVSWYQQTPGQGLQFLFEYFSETQRNKGNFPGRFSGRQFSNSRSEMNVSTLELGDSALYLCASSLLGQLNTEAFFGQGTRLTVV.

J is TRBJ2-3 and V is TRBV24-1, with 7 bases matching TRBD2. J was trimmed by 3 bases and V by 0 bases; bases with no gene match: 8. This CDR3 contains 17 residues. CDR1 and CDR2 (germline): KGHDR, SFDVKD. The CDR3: CATSDLGSGGLTDTQYF. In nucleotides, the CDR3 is TGTGCCACCAGTGATTTGGGGTCGGGAGGATTGACAGATACGCAGTATTTT.